One and the same sample provided the 19 T cell receptor beta chains below, sequenced in a study of spatial heterogeneity in lung cancer. Described time point: blood at routine non-recurrence follow-up after resection. TCRdb reprocessed the 5' RACE reads via MiXCR and lists one record per CDR3 protein. The sample includes tens of thousands of distinct CDR3 sequences, roughly 12% of them seen just once. The input for sequencing was PBMCs, taken at follow-up. All receptors come from a male donor with early-stage non-small cell lung cancer.

Ten or more counts support this clonotype. The V gene is TRBV7-8, the J gene TRBJ2-1; D is perhaps TRBD2 (5 bases). The V gene lost 2 bases and the J gene lost 3 bases, with 14 bases spanning the gap. CDR3 size: 16 residues. CDR1 is SGHVS and CDR2 is FQNEAQ in the germline V gene. The CDR3 bases are TGTGCCAGCAGCTTACGGAGGATTACCTTCTACAATGAGCAGTTCTTC. This codes for CASSLRRITFYNEQFF.

This chain joins TRBV4-1 and TRBJ2-5; D is unresolved. This CDR3 has 14 amino acids. The V end lost 1 base, the J end lost 0 bases, and 6 bases lay between the germline ends. Germline V lookup: CDR1 MGHRA, CDR2 YSYEKL. CDR3 bases: TGCGCCAGCAGCCAAGTTGGCAACCAAGAGACCCAGTACTTC. Translated: CASSQVGNQETQYF.

Many counts were recorded for this clonotype. This chain uses TRBV25-1 with TRBJ2-1, with D perhaps assigned TRBD1 or TRBD2 (5 bases each). Trimming took 6 bases from V and 4 from J, leaving 19 bases between them. The germline CDR1 and CDR2 sequences are MGHDK and SYGVNS. The CDR3 consists of 16 residues. Written as DNA, the CDR3 is TGTGCCAGCAGGGGGACCAATTTTCGAACGTACAATGAGCAGTTCTTC. Its translation: CASRGTNFRTYNEQFF.

In this sample, this clonotype turned up many times. The rearrangement joins TRBV29-1 to TRBJ1-1; D not resolved. CDR1 is SQVTM and CDR2 is ANQGSEA in the germline V gene. V lost 1 base to trimming and J lost 2 bases, with 8 bases between them. There are 13 residues in the CDR3. The DNA for the CDR3 is TGCAGCGTTGAAGTGAACGGAAACACTGAAGCTTTCTTT. Translated, it gives CSVEVNGNTEAFF.

This clonotype was detected ten times or more. The gene calls are TRBV5-1 and TRBJ2-2; 10 nucleotides align to TRBD2. The CDR3 has 16 amino acids. Germline values: CDR1 SGHRS, CDR2 YFSETQ. J lost 6 bases, V lost 0 bases, and 5 bases had no gene match. In nucleotides, the CDR3 is TGCGCCAGCAGCTTGGGGACTAGCGGAATCTCCGGGGAGCTGTTTTTT. It is translated as CASSLGTSGISGELFF.

The chain uses TRBV5-5 and TRBJ1-5, with a weak D call TRBD1 (5 bases). The CDR3 contains 16 residues. Trimming shortened V by 2 bases and J by 0 bases, and 12 bases separated the two germline ends. Germline CDR1 SGHKS, CDR2 YYEKEE (reference sequence). The CDR3 region is CASSLGTAYSNQPQHF. CDR3 sequence (DNA): TGTGCCAGCAGCTTAGGGACTGCATATAGCAATCAGCCCCAGCATTTT.

At least ten counts were recorded for this clonotype. The J gene is TRBJ2-3, the V gene TRBV11-2, with TRBD1 as a possible D gene (7 bases). Looked up from germline, CDR1 is SGHAT and CDR2 is FQNNGV. This CDR3 spans 18 amino acids. Trimming took 4 bases from V and 2 from J, leaving 22 bases between them. The CDR3 here is CASSSALGQGEDTDTQYF. CDR3 nucleotides: TGTGCCAGCAGCTCCGCCCTGGGGCAGGGGGAGGACACAGATACGCAGTATTTT. Full variable domain (missing parts from reference TRBV11-2 and TRBJ2-3): EAGVAQSPRYKIIEKRQSVAFWCNPISGHATLYWYQQILGQGPKLLIQFQNNGVVDDSQLPKDRFSAERLKGVDSTLKIQPAKLEDSAVYLCASSSALGQGEDTDTQYFGPGTRLTVL.

This rearrangement joins TRBV28 to TRBJ2-4, with D unresolved. CDR1 is MDHEN and CDR2 is SYDVKM in the germline V gene. V was clipped by 1 base and J by 9 bases, with 7 bases between them. There are 12 residues in the CDR3. The CDR3 loop is CASSLSRGIQYF. The CDR3 DNA reads as TGTGCCAGCAGTTTATCAAGAGGCATTCAGTACTTC.

This clonotype has just a few counts. The rearrangement links TRBV7-3 to TRBJ2-3; D ambiguous. The CDR3 length is 13 residues. CDR1 and CDR2 from the germline V gene are SGHTA and FQGTGA. V lost 5 bases and J 2 bases, leaving 8 bases between the germline ends. Here the CDR3 DNA reads TGTGCCAGCAGCGAGATGACCACAGATACGCAGTATTTT. Translated, it gives CASSEMTTDTQYF.

This clonotype has just a few counts. This chain joins TRBV20-1 and TRBJ2-3; the match to TRBD2 covers 9 bases. CDR1 and CDR2 (germline): DFQATT, SNEGSKA (reference sequence). With 6 bases clipped from V and 3 bases from J, the junction kept 10 bases outside the gene matches. The CDR3 sequence is 15 residues long. The CDR3 reads CSAQSPSGRTDTQYF. The CDR3 coding sequence is TGCAGTGCCCAGTCGCCGAGCGGGAGGACAGATACGCAGTATTTT.

The rearrangement joins TRBV7-6 to TRBJ2-7, with 9 bases matching TRBD1. With 5 bases clipped from V and 1 base from J, the junction kept 6 bases outside the gene matches. In germline, CDR1 is SGHVS, CDR2 FNYEAQ. The CDR3 totals 15 residues. The CDR3, as DNA: TGTGCCAGCAGCCCGCAGACAGGGGGTTCCTACGAGCAGTACTTC. It is translated as CASSPQTGGSYEQYF.

This clonotype was seen at least ten times. V usage is TRBV12-3 or TRBV12-4 and J usage is TRBJ2-1; TRBD2 aligns across 13 bases. This CDR3 is 15 amino acids long. With V trimmed by 5 bases and J by 7 bases, 5 bases remained unmatched. As DNA, the CDR3 is TGTGCCAGCAGTCGCCGGACTAGCGGGAGAAATGAGCAGTTCTTC. Amino acid sequence: CASSRRTSGRNEQFF.

CDR3 nucleotide sequence: TGTGCCAGCAGGATAAGCGGGGGCGACACAGATACGCAGTATTTT. It yields the protein CASRISGGDTDTQYF. V usage is TRBV6-5 and J usage is TRBJ2-3; 8 bases line up with TRBD2. The CDR3 consists of 15 residues. The V gene end was trimmed by 6 bases and the J gene end by 2 bases; junction bases not matched to a gene: 7. Germline-derived CDR1 and CDR2 are MNHEY and SVGAGI.

This clonotype appeared a few times. The chain recombines TRBV12-3 or TRBV12-4 with TRBJ2-7; D ambiguous. This CDR3 contains 12 residues. Trimming took 6 bases from V and 2 from J, leaving 8 bases between them. The DNA of the CDR3 is TGTGCCAGCAGCCGCCCCCCCTACGAGCAGTACTTC. Residues: CASSRPPYEQYF.

The chain recombines TRBV18 with TRBJ2-3; D unclear. The germline V gene encodes CDR1 KGHSH and CDR2 LQKENI. The CDR3 covers 14 residues. V was shortened by 5 bases and J by 1 base, with 10 bases between the two germline ends. In DNA, the CDR3 is TGTGCCAGCTCAATATCAAGCGGCACAGATACGCAGTATTTT. Translated, it gives CASSISSGTDTQYF.

The V call is TRBV28, the J call TRBJ1-2; no reliable D call. This CDR3 spans 13 amino acids. V lost 7 bases and J lost 3, with 12 bases in between. Germline lookup yields CDR1 MDHEN and CDR2 SYDVKM. The CDR3 loop reads CASTTPADYGYTF. The CDR3 coding sequence is TGTGCCAGCACGACCCCCGCGGACTATGGCTACACCTTC.

This clonotype was picked up many times. This chain joins TRBV9 and TRBJ1-5; the match to TRBD1 covers 7 bases. J lost 5 bases, V lost 0 bases, and 2 bases had no gene match. Looked up from germline, CDR1 is SGDLS and CDR2 is YYNGEE. The CDR3 loop spans 14 amino acids. CDR3 bases: TGTGCCAGCAGCGTAGGGGACAGATATCAGCCCCAGCATTTT. It codes for CASSVGDRYQPQHF. The full variable domain, in which reference TRBV9 and TRBJ1-5 provide the parts outside the CDR3, is DSGVTQTPKHLITATGQRVTLRCSPRSGDLSVYWYQQSLDQGLQFLIQYYNGEERAKGNILERFSAQQFPDLHSELNLSSLELGDSALYFCASSVGDRYQPQHFGDGTRLSIL.

This clonotype was seen a few times. The V call is TRBV28, the J call TRBJ1-2, with a weak D call TRBD1 (5 bases). This CDR3 comprises 14 residues. Between the trimmed V and J ends, which lost 6 bases and 5 bases, there was a span of 16 bases. Germline V lookup: CDR1 MDHEN, CDR2 SYDVKM. The CDR3 coding sequence is TGTGCCAGCAGCTTAGGGGCCCCTGCTTATGGCTACACCTTC. Amino acids: CASSLGAPAYGYTF.

The sample holds many counts of this clonotype. The V call is TRBV6-5, the J call TRBJ1-1; TRBD1 aligns across 10 bases. The CDR3 has 14 amino acids. Germline CDR1 is MNHEY and CDR2 is SVGAGI. The junction had 3 bases not matched to a gene; V was cut back by 6 bases and J by 2 bases. Here the CDR3 DNA reads TGTGCCAGCAGGGACAGGGGGAGAAACACTGAAGCTTTCTTT. Its protein is CASRDRGRNTEAFF.